This TCR beta chain was retrieved from a study of Ad26.COV2.S vaccination and SARS-CoV-2 variants (dated by TCRdb to 2020 to 2022). Looking at the study overall: Donors in the vaccine arm were drawn from COV1001, a phase I-IIa trial of Ad26.COV2.S in healthy adults that was multicentre, randomized, double-blind and placebo-controlled. Ad26.COV2.S was given intramuscularly at 5x10^10 or 1x10^11 viral particles, as a single shot or as two shots 56 days apart. The specificity and breadth of SARS-CoV-2-reactive T cell receptors after Ad26.COV2.S vaccination were assessed by TCRbeta repertoire sequencing. A total of roughly 30 samples were included in the TCR-sequenced set, comprising 19 Ad26.COV2.S vaccine recipients, 5 placebo recipients and 8 SARS-CoV-2 convalescent individuals. Trial participants were randomized into five groups of five: low-dose or high-dose Ad26.COV2.S given once or twice, or placebo on both occasions. Blinding of investigators to trial group allocation was maintained during experiments and outcome assessment. General findings and caveats noted by the study authors: Compared with placebo recipients, Ad26.COV2.S recipients showed higher spike-specific TCR breadth (P = 0.0014). It was noted by the authors that total T cell responses may have been underestimated by the TCR breadth and depth analyses. Comparable non-spike TCR breadth was observed between vaccine and placebo recipients, consistent with only spike being contained in the vaccine. After vaccination, spike-specific CD8+ and CD4+ T cell responses were reported to show substantial breadth. The study lacked the statistical power to compare responses across vaccine doses or regimens.

On this clone: The specificity of this receptor is unknown. No much larger clonotype is one base removed from it; base qualities were not supplied.

The treatment or condition label on this specimen signifies: 15 to 20 received Ad26.COV2.S at low or high dose, single or two shots; a few received placebo; per-sample allocation not given. For vaccine and placebo recipients, repertoires were sequenced using samples collected on day 63 after the first injection. In Cohort 1b, more than 20 adults aged 18-55 years were enrolled at a single site in Boston, USA, between 29 July and 7 August 2020. As a vaccine, Ad26.COV2.S was a replication-incompetent adenovirus type 26 vector that expressed a prefusion-stabilized SARS-CoV-2 spike protein derived from the original Wuhan strain. The immunoSEQ Assay was used to sequence TCRbeta CDR3 regions. After extraction, genomic DNA underwent amplification by bias-controlled multiplex PCR, followed by high-throughput sequencing. The original methods were these. Collapsing and filtering of sequences were performed to quantify the absolute abundance of each unique TCRbeta CDR3 region. T cell fraction was estimated by normalizing TCRbeta template counts to usable DNA, with usable DNA measured through amplification of reference genes found in all nucleated cells. Repertoire TCRs were annotated as SARS-CoV-2-specific when V gene, CDR3 amino acid sequence and J gene were exactly matched to a known reactive TCR set. The reference SARS-CoV-2 TCR set was derived from MIRA and filtered for enrichment in COVID-19-positive ImmuneCODE repertoires, a step that removed public or cross-reactive TCRs. Based on the MIRA antigens, annotated TCRs were further analysed at the level of specific ORF or position within ORF. Breadth was defined as annotated unique rearrangements over total unique productive rearrangements; depth was the summed frequency of those rearrangements. Two-sided Wilcoxon rank-sum tests were applied when comparing TCR breadth between groups. TCRdb took this table from immuneACCESS and kept in-frame rearrangements with V and J called. Such tables lack part of the clones; where checked against another copy, unresolved V genes explain under half of the gap, and the rest is unexplained. D and trimming come from the DNA, and the V and J calls and clone size come from that table. In all, the sample holds some 250,000 clones, and roughly 90% of those were seen once. Together, the top ten hold approximately 11% of the sample.

According to the germline V gene (reference sequence), CDR1 reads MNHEY and CDR2 reads SMNVEV. The CDR3 goes from the cysteine to the phenylalanine over 15 residues. Only the CDR3 part of the read is kept: 45 bases, read in frame from the first base. V and J are truncated by 5 bases and 5 bases respectively, leaving an intervening sequence of 15 bases. The V gene is TRBV27 and the J gene is TRBJ2-2, with no D gene named confidently. This receptor was taken from a person aged 18-65 years who received the Ad26.COV2.S COVID-19 vaccine or a placebo. Sequencing was performed on peripheral blood, taken in a trial of Ad26.COV2.S vaccine versus placebo. The CDR3 reads CASSPRMGRTGELFF. The DNA reads as follows: TGTGCCAGCAGTCCGCGTATGGGTCGGACCGGGGAGCTGTTTTTT.